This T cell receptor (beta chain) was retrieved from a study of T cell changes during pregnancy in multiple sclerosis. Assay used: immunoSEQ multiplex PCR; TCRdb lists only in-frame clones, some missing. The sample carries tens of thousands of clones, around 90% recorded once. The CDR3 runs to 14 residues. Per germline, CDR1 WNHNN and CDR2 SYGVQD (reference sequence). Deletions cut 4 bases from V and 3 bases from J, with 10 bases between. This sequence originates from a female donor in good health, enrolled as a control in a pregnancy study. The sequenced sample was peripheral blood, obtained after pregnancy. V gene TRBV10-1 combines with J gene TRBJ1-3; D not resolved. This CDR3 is CASSALLDGNTIYF. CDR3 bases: TGCGCCAGCAGTGCTTTGTTAGATGGAAACACCATATATTTT.